Many counts were recorded for the clone carrying this T cell receptor beta chain. This specimen belongs to a study of T cells of healthy individuals. Using its own MiXCR run on the 5' RACE reads, TCRdb lists one record per CDR3 protein. The table includes 40,000 to 45,000 distinct CDR3 sequences, about 5% detected once. V lost 3 bases and J lost 4, with 19 bases in between. The CDR3 extends over 17 amino acids. The genes are TRBV12-3 or TRBV12-4 and TRBJ2-1; the D gene is possibly TRBD1 (7 bases). The clonotype originates from a human donor in good health. CDR3 region: CASSLVVGQGGYNEQFF. The CDR3 DNA reads as TGTGCCAGCAGTTTGGTGGTGGGCCAGGGGGGATACAATGAGCAGTTCTTC.